This TCR beta chain is drawn from a study of cytomegalovirus exposure and HLA in healthy donors. General observations from the study: A later analysis showed TCR association rates differing by HLA locus, peaking at DRB1 and lowest at HLA-C.

With 3 bases removed from V and 7 bases from J, the gap between germline ends came to 16 bases. CDR1 and CDR2 (germline): SGHTS, YDEGEE. The length of the CDR3 is 14 residues. PCR employed 60 Vbeta and 13 Jbeta primers. The method was immunoSEQ multiplex PCR; TCRdb's version includes in-frame clones alone and lacks a portion of them. The sample lists more than 150,000 clones, around four fifths occurring once. As concerns this clone: Its antigen remains unidentified.

The chain recombines TRBV5-8 with TRBJ1-2, with TRBD1 as a possible D gene (5 bases). Sequenced sample: PBMCs. This receptor was identified in a woman aged 18 to 35 in good health and CMV-seronegative. CDR3 coding DNA: TGTGCCAGCAGCTGGGGAGGGGCGAATGTTGGCTACACCTTC. Translated: CASSWGGANVGYTF.